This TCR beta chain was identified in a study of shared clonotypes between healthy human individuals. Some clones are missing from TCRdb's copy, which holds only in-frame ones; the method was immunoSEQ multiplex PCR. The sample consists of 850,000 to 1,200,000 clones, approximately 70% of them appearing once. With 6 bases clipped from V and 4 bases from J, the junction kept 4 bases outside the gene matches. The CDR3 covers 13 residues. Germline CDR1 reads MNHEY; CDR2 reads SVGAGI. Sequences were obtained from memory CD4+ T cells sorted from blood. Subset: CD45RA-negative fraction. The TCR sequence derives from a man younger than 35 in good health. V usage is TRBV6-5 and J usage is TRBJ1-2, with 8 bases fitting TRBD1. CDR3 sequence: CASSQGAAYGYTF. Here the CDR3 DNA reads TGTGCCAGCAGCCAGGGGGCTGCCTATGGCTACACCTTC.